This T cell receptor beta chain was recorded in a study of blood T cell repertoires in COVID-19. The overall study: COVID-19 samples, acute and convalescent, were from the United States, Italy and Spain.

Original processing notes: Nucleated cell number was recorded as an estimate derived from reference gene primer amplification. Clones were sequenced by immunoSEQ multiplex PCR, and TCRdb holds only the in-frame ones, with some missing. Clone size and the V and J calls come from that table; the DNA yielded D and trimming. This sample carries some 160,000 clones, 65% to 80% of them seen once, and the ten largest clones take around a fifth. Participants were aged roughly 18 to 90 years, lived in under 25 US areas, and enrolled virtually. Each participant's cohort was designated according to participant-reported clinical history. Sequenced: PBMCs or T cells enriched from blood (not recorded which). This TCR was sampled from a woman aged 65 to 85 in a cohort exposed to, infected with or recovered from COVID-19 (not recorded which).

Written as DNA, the CDR3 is TGTGCCAGTTCCACTCCCGGACTAGAGGGAGAGACCCAGTACTTC. Protein product: CASSTPGLEGETQYF. The chain combines TRBV6-5 with TRBJ2-5; 7 nucleotides line up with TRBD2. From germline, CDR1 is MNHEY and CDR2 SVGAGI. This CDR3 spans 15 amino acids. The junction had 14 bases not matched to a gene; V was cut back by 9 bases and J by 4 bases.